These T cell receptor beta chains were read from a single sample in a study of blood T cells in healthy people across ages. Each CDR3 protein is one row after TCRdb ran MiXCR on the 5' RACE reads. The sample shows about 640,000 distinct CDR3 sequences, 58% of them seen only once. Material: blood. The receptors derive from a man in his 60s in good health. Each CDR3 is given with its conserved first and last residue. The order of the fields is clone size, V gene, D gene, J gene, CDR3 length, CDR3 protein, CDR3 DNA. The D gene is left open where the match is weak. For some rows the clone size is stated as once, few or many, or as a class when expanded; others skip it.

abundance: .; v_gene: TRBV10-3; d_gene: .; j_gene: TRBJ2-7; len: 11; CDR3aa: CATRVENELYF; CDR3nt: TGTGCCACCCGGGTCGAGAATGAGCTGTACTTC
abundance: .; v_gene: TRBV20-1; d_gene: .; j_gene: TRBJ1-2; len: 15; CDR3aa: CSARARAPTNYGYTF; CDR3nt: TGCAGTGCTAGAGCACGGGCACCGACCAACTATGGCTACACCTTC
abundance: .; v_gene: TRBV6-5; d_gene: TRBD1; j_gene: TRBJ2-5; len: 14; CDR3aa: CASSRGQMSETQYF; CDR3nt: TGTGCCAGCAGTCGGGGACAGATGTCAGAGACCCAGTACTTC
abundance: .; v_gene: TRBV20-1; d_gene: .; j_gene: TRBJ2-3; len: 12; CDR3aa: CSADRLQDTQYF; CDR3nt: TGCAGTGCGGACCGTTTACAGGATACGCAGTATTTT
abundance: .; v_gene: TRBV29-1; d_gene: .; j_gene: TRBJ2-7; len: 14; CDR3aa: CSVEDRLGSYGQYF; CDR3nt: TGCAGCGTTGAAGACAGGCTTGGGTCCTACGGGCAGTACTTC
abundance: .; v_gene: TRBV5-1; d_gene: TRBD1; j_gene: TRBJ1-6; len: 13; CDR3aa: CASSGPDRGPLHF; CDR3nt: TGCGCCAGCAGCGGACCGGACAGGGGACCCCTCCACTTT
abundance: .; v_gene: TRBV6-1; d_gene: TRBD1; j_gene: TRBJ2-1; len: 15; CDR3aa: CASRTAGGKYNEQFF; CDR3nt: TGTGCCAGCCGGACGGCAGGGGGCAAGTACAATGAGCAGTTCTTC
abundance: .; v_gene: TRBV6-1; d_gene: TRBD2; j_gene: TRBJ2-4; len: 15; CDR3aa: CASKEGGLGANIQYF; CDR3nt: TGTGCCAGCAAGGAAGGGGGACTAGGCGCTAACATTCAGTACTTC
abundance: few; v_gene: TRBV20-1; d_gene: .; j_gene: TRBJ2-1; len: 12; CDR3aa: CSALPITNEQFF; CDR3nt: TGCAGTGCCTTACCCATCACAAATGAGCAGTTCTTC
abundance: .; v_gene: TRBV3-1; d_gene: TRBD1; j_gene: TRBJ1-6; len: 17; CDR3aa: CASQSTYGQGYGPPLHF; CDR3nt: TGTGCCAGCCAATCTACGTACGGACAGGGGTATGGCCCACCCCTCCACTTT
abundance: .; v_gene: TRBV6-5; d_gene: .; j_gene: TRBJ1-1; len: 14; CDR3aa: CASRAGTANTEAFF; CDR3nt: TGTGCCAGCAGGGCCGGGACGGCGAACACTGAAGCTTTCTTT
abundance: .; v_gene: TRBV6-5; d_gene: .; j_gene: TRBJ2-1; len: 16; CDR3aa: CASQGESWGVYNEQFF; CDR3nt: TGTGCCAGCCAGGGCGAGTCCTGGGGGGTATACAATGAGCAGTTCTTC
abundance: .; v_gene: TRBV6-5; d_gene: .; j_gene: TRBJ2-4; len: 14; CDR3aa: CASSYGQSKNIQYF; CDR3nt: TGTGCCAGCAGTTACGGGCAGTCCAAAAACATTCAGTACTTC
abundance: few; v_gene: TRBV20-1; d_gene: TRBD2; j_gene: TRBJ2-7; len: 16; CDR3aa: CSASGLAGGASYEQYF; CDR3nt: TGCAGTGCTTCTGGACTAGCGGGGGGAGCCTCCTACGAGCAGTACTTC
abundance: .; v_gene: TRBV20-1; d_gene: .; j_gene: TRBJ2-3; len: 12; CDR3aa: CSAQRGADTQYF; CDR3nt: TGCAGTGCCCAGAGAGGCGCAGATACGCAGTATTTT
abundance: .; v_gene: TRBV20-1; d_gene: TRBD2; j_gene: TRBJ2-2; len: 12; CDR3aa: CSARAGERELFF; CDR3nt: TGCAGTGCTAGGGCGGGGGAAAGGGAGCTGTTTTTT
abundance: .; v_gene: TRBV2; d_gene: TRBD1; j_gene: TRBJ2-5; len: 14; CDR3aa: CASIFRDRPETQYF; CDR3nt: TGTGCCAGCATTTTCCGGGACAGGCCAGAGACCCAGTACTTC
abundance: .; v_gene: TRBV27; d_gene: TRBD1; j_gene: TRBJ1-5; len: 15; CDR3aa: CASSPAGQGNQPQHF; CDR3nt: TGTGCCAGCAGTCCGGCGGGACAGGGGAATCAGCCCCAGCATTTT
abundance: .; v_gene: TRBV10-3; d_gene: TRBD1; j_gene: TRBJ2-7; len: 15; CDR3aa: CAISGTGGLSYEQYF; CDR3nt: TGTGCCATCAGTGGGACAGGGGGCTTGTCCTACGAGCAGTACTTC
abundance: .; v_gene: TRBV28; d_gene: .; j_gene: TRBJ2-5; len: 18; CDR3aa: CASSFRDTARLDQETQYF; CDR3nt: TGTGCCAGCAGTTTCCGAGATACAGCGCGGCTAGATCAAGAGACCCAGTACTTC
abundance: once; v_gene: TRBV25-1; d_gene: .; j_gene: TRBJ1-1; len: 14; CDR3aa: CASSVTDMNTEAFF; CDR3nt: TGTGCCAGCAGTGTGACAGATATGAACACTGAGGCTTTCTTT
abundance: .; v_gene: TRBV5-1; d_gene: TRBD2; j_gene: TRBJ2-1; len: 15; CDR3aa: CASRPGTSATNEQFF; CDR3nt: TGCGCCAGCAGACCCGGGACTAGCGCAACCAATGAGCAGTTCTTC
abundance: .; v_gene: TRBV13; d_gene: .; j_gene: TRBJ2-7; len: 12; CDR3aa: CASSGRRYEQYF; CDR3nt: TGTGCCAGCAGCGGACGGCGATACGAGCAGTACTTC
abundance: few; v_gene: TRBV3-1; d_gene: TRBD1; j_gene: TRBJ1-6; len: 15; CDR3aa: CASSPTTGGSSPLHF; CDR3nt: TGTGCCAGCAGCCCAACGACAGGGGGCTCTTCACCCCTCCACTTT
abundance: .; v_gene: TRBV10-3; d_gene: .; j_gene: TRBJ2-3; len: 14; CDR3aa: CAISEGQNTDTQYF; CDR3nt: TGTGCCATCAGTGAAGGACAGAACACAGATACGCAGTATTTT
abundance: .; v_gene: TRBV27; d_gene: .; j_gene: TRBJ2-7; len: 13; CDR3aa: CATTSVGSYEQYF; CDR3nt: TGTGCCACTACCTCCGTTGGCTCCTACGAGCAGTACTTC
abundance: few; v_gene: TRBV12-3/TRBV12-4; d_gene: .; j_gene: TRBJ2-3; len: 14; CDR3aa: CASSFRVGADVQYF; CDR3nt: TGTGCCAGCAGTTTTAGGGTGGGAGCAGATGTGCAGTATTTT
abundance: .; v_gene: TRBV7-8; d_gene: .; j_gene: TRBJ2-3; len: 16; CDR3aa: CASSGGYGLATDTQYF; CDR3nt: TGTGCCAGCAGCGGAGGTTACGGCCTCGCCACAGATACGCAGTATTTT
abundance: .; v_gene: TRBV10-1; d_gene: .; j_gene: TRBJ2-5; len: 12; CDR3aa: CASSVQGGTQYF; CDR3nt: TGCGCCAGCAGTGTCCAGGGTGGGACCCAGTACTTC
abundance: .; v_gene: TRBV12-3/TRBV12-4; d_gene: TRBD1; j_gene: TRBJ1-1; len: 15; CDR3aa: CASSKRDRGYTEAFF; CDR3nt: TGTGCCAGCAGTAAGCGGGACAGGGGTTACACTGAAGCTTTCTTT
abundance: .; v_gene: TRBV9; d_gene: TRBD2; j_gene: TRBJ2-5; len: 13; CDR3aa: CASSGGGKETQYF; CDR3nt: TGTGCCAGCAGCGGGGGGGGGAAGGAGACCCAGTACTTC
abundance: .; v_gene: TRBV27; d_gene: .; j_gene: TRBJ2-2; len: 14; CDR3aa: CASRGRLNTGELFF; CDR3nt: TGTGCCAGCAGGGGACGGCTGAACACCGGGGAGCTGTTTTTT
abundance: .; v_gene: TRBV4-2; d_gene: .; j_gene: TRBJ2-6; len: 18; CDR3aa: CASSQEPVQRTGANVLTF; CDR3nt: TGTGCCAGCAGCCAAGAGCCAGTGCAGAGGACTGGGGCCAACGTCCTGACTTTC
abundance: .; v_gene: TRBV20-1; d_gene: .; j_gene: TRBJ2-7; len: 15; CDR3aa: CSARSSGVPSGVQYF; CDR3nt: TGCAGTGCTAGATCGTCAGGGGTGCCGAGTGGAGTTCAGTACTTC
abundance: .; v_gene: TRBV11-2; d_gene: .; j_gene: TRBJ2-1; len: 12; CDR3aa: CASSLAVNEQFF; CDR3nt: TGTGCCAGCAGCTTAGCTGTCAATGAGCAGTTCTTC
abundance: .; v_gene: TRBV10-3; d_gene: .; j_gene: TRBJ2-7; len: 16; CDR3aa: CAISESGQSSSYEQYF; CDR3nt: TGTGCCATCAGTGAGTCAGGGCAGTCCTCCTCCTACGAGCAGTACTTC
abundance: few; v_gene: TRBV6-6; d_gene: TRBD2; j_gene: TRBJ2-7; len: 14; CDR3aa: CASIAGREHYEQYF; CDR3nt: TGTGCCAGCATCGCGGGGAGGGAACACTACGAGCAGTACTTC
abundance: .; v_gene: TRBV27; d_gene: .; j_gene: TRBJ2-1; len: 13; CDR3aa: CASSFGLPNEQFF; CDR3nt: TGTGCCAGCAGTTTTGGATTACCCAATGAGCAGTTCTTC
abundance: .; v_gene: TRBV29-1; d_gene: .; j_gene: TRBJ1-4; len: 14; CDR3aa: CSVGSRTLGEKLFF; CDR3nt: TGCAGCGTTGGGTCGCGCACCCTTGGTGAAAAACTGTTTTTT
abundance: .; v_gene: TRBV29-1; d_gene: TRBD2; j_gene: TRBJ2-7; len: 13; CDR3aa: CSVPRTSGDEQYF; CDR3nt: TGCAGCGTCCCGAGGACTAGCGGGGACGAGCAGTACTTC
abundance: few; v_gene: TRBV15; d_gene: .; j_gene: TRBJ2-5; len: 13; CDR3aa: CATSRERRETQYF; CDR3nt: TGTGCCACCAGCAGAGAAAGAAGGGAGACCCAGTACTTC
abundance: .; v_gene: TRBV25-1; d_gene: TRBD1; j_gene: TRBJ2-1; len: 16; CDR3aa: CASSGYPGQGTYEQFF; CDR3nt: TGTGCCAGTTCCGGATACCCGGGACAGGGGACGTACGAGCAGTTCTTC
abundance: .; v_gene: TRBV20-1; d_gene: TRBD2; j_gene: TRBJ2-1; len: 15; CDR3aa: CSASGLAGSYNEQFF; CDR3nt: TGCAGTGCTAGCGGACTAGCGGGGAGTTACAATGAGCAGTTCTTC
abundance: few; v_gene: TRBV25-1; d_gene: .; j_gene: TRBJ1-2; len: 13; CDR3aa: CASSQDRRYGYTF; CDR3nt: TGTGCCAGCAGTCAAGACAGACGCTATGGCTACACCTTC
abundance: .; v_gene: TRBV4-2; d_gene: TRBD2; j_gene: TRBJ2-1; len: 16; CDR3aa: CASSQLAGGAYLEQFF; CDR3nt: TGTGCCAGCAGCCAACTAGCGGGGGGGGCATATCTTGAGCAGTTCTTC
abundance: .; v_gene: TRBV5-8; d_gene: .; j_gene: TRBJ2-3; len: 13; CDR3aa: CASRLRGADTQYF; CDR3nt: TGTGCCAGCAGGCTCAGGGGCGCAGATACGCAGTATTTT
abundance: few; v_gene: TRBV6-5; d_gene: TRBD1; j_gene: TRBJ1-5; len: 15; CDR3aa: CASSTRDSLNQPQHF; CDR3nt: TGTGCCAGCAGCACCAGGGACAGCCTCAATCAGCCCCAGCATTTT
abundance: .; v_gene: TRBV6-2/TRBV6-3; d_gene: TRBD1; j_gene: TRBJ2-1; len: 17; CDR3aa: CASSYQRAQGYYNEQFF; CDR3nt: TGTGCCAGCAGTTACCAAAGAGCACAGGGGTACTACAATGAGCAGTTCTTC
abundance: .; v_gene: TRBV12-3/TRBV12-4; d_gene: .; j_gene: TRBJ2-1; len: 13; CDR3aa: CASSSTRANEQFF; CDR3nt: TGTGCCAGCAGTTCCACCCGGGCCAATGAGCAGTTCTTC
abundance: .; v_gene: TRBV7-2; d_gene: .; j_gene: TRBJ1-2; len: 14; CDR3aa: CASSLPGAVYGYTF; CDR3nt: TGTGCCAGCAGCTTGCCCGGGGCCGTCTATGGCTACACCTTC
abundance: .; v_gene: TRBV28; d_gene: TRBD2; j_gene: TRBJ2-5; len: 14; CDR3aa: CASSVWASGETQYF; CDR3nt: TGTGCCAGCAGTGTATGGGCTAGCGGGGAGACCCAGTACTTC
abundance: .; v_gene: TRBV13; d_gene: .; j_gene: TRBJ2-5; len: 12; CDR3aa: CASSLKEETQYF; CDR3nt: TGTGCCAGCAGTCTAAAAGAAGAGACCCAGTACTTC
abundance: .; v_gene: TRBV12-3/TRBV12-4; d_gene: TRBD2; j_gene: TRBJ2-3; len: 14; CDR3aa: CASTRGRGADTQYF; CDR3nt: TGTGCCAGCACTCGAGGGAGGGGCGCAGATACGCAGTATTTT
abundance: .; v_gene: TRBV6-6; d_gene: .; j_gene: TRBJ1-4; len: 13; CDR3aa: CASNSATNEKLFF; CDR3nt: TGTGCCAGCAATTCTGCAACTAATGAAAAACTGTTTTTT